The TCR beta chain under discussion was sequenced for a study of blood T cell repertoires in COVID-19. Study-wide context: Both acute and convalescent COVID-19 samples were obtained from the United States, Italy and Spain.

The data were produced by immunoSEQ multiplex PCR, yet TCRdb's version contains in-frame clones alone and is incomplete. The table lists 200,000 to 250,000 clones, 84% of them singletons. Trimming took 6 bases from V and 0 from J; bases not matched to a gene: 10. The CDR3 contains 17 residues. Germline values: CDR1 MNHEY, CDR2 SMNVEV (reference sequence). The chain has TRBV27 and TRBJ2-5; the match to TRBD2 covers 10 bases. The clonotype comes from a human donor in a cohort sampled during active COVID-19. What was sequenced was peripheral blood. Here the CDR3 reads CASSRSASGGDQETQYF. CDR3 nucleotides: TGTGCCAGCAGCCGTTCTGCTAGCGGGGGCGACCAAGAGACCCAGTACTTC.